What follows are 19 T cell receptor beta chains derived from one specimen sequenced in a study of blood T cell repertoires in COVID-19. Only in-frame clones appear in the TCRdb table, and some are missing; sequencing was by immunoSEQ multiplex PCR. The repertoire holds approximately 250,000 clones, with 84% as singletons. Input material: peripheral blood. All receptors come from a man aged 45-65 years with acute or convalescent COVID-19.

The chain couples TRBV18 to TRBJ2-5; 7 nucleotides line up with TRBD2. This CDR3 is built from 14 residues. J lost 3 bases, V lost 0 bases, and 1 base had no gene match. CDR1 KGHSH and CDR2 LQKENI come from the germline V gene. The CDR3 DNA sequence: TGTGCCAGCTCACCACCGGGAGGGGAAGAGACCCAGTACTTC. This translates into CASSPPGGEETQYF.

In the case of this clone: At one end the junction does not follow the germline gene, possibly because of a read error. This rearrangement joins TRBV5-1 to TRBJ1-2; 7 nucleotides line up with TRBD1. This CDR3 is 11 amino acids long. Germline CDR1 is SGHRS and CDR2 is YFSETQ. CDR3 nucleotides: TGCGCCAGCAGCTCATCAGACAGGGTGAGCTTC. It encodes CASSSSDRVSF. Using reference TRBV5-1 and TRBJ1-2 for the parts outside the CDR3, the full variable domain is KAGVTQTPRYLIKTRGQQVTLSCSPISGHRSVSWYQQTPGQGLQFLFEYFSETQRNKGNFPGRFSGRQFSNSRSEMNVSTLELGDSALYLCASSSSDRVSFGSGTRLTVV.

The chain joins TRBV11-3 to TRBJ2-5; TRBD1 agrees at 9 bases. CDR1 and CDR2 (germline): SGHNT, YENEEA. The CDR3 runs 15 residues. V lost 4 bases and J lost 4; bases outside the gene matches: 7. Here the CDR3 reads CASSSRDRDRETQYF. The DNA for the CDR3 is TGTGCCAGCAGCTCCCGGGACAGGGATAGAGAGACCCAGTACTTC. Combining the CDR3 with reference TRBV11-3 and TRBJ2-5 gives the whole variable domain EAGVVQSPRYKIIEKKQPVAFWCNPISGHNTLYWYLQNLGQGPELLIRYENEEAVDDSQLPKDRFSAERLKGVDSTLKIQPAELGDSAVYLCASSSRDRDRETQYFGPGTRLLVL.

The V gene is TRBV28, the J gene TRBJ1-5; D is uncertain. CDR1 MDHEN and CDR2 SYDVKM come from the germline V gene. The V end lost 5 bases, the J end lost 5 bases, and 13 bases lay between the germline ends. The CDR3 is 14 amino acids. Here the CDR3 reads CASSTPASDQPQHF. CDR3 bases: TGTGCCAGCAGTACTCCGGCGAGCGATCAGCCCCAGCATTTT.

The chain recombines TRBV21-1 with TRBJ2-5; TRBD2 is taken as the D call from the table, unchecked against the DNA. TRBV21-1 corresponds to a pseudogene. This CDR3 contains 18 residues. CDR3 coding DNA: TGTGCCAGCCCAACCAAGAGGACTAGCGGGAGAGCCCAGGAGACCCAGTACTTC. It is translated as CASPTKRTSGRAQETQYF.

This clone turned up a few times. The V and J genes are TRBV18 and TRBJ1-3; 10 bases fit TRBD1. The CDR3 is 17 residues long. J gave up 2 bases and V 6 bases, and 10 bases lay outside the gene matches. Germline V lookup: CDR1 KGHSH, CDR2 LQKENI. CDR3 protein: CASSSLRQGAAGNTIYF. Here the CDR3 DNA reads TGTGCCAGCTCGAGTCTCCGACAGGGGGCAGCTGGAAACACCATATATTTT.

J is TRBJ2-2 and V is TRBV11-2, with 11 bases that match TRBD2. CDR1 is SGHAT and CDR2 is FQNNGV in the germline V gene. CDR3 length: 16 amino acids. The J segment lost 4 bases and the V segment lost 3 bases, leaving 4 bases of the junction unmatched. CDR3 protein: CASSLTSGTSTGELFF. Here the CDR3 DNA reads TGTGCCAGCAGCTTGACTAGCGGGACGTCCACCGGGGAGCTGTTTTTT.

The gene calls are TRBV5-1 and TRBJ2-5, with TRBD2 identical over 10 bases. J lost 4 bases, V lost 5 bases, and 5 bases had no gene match. The CDR3 runs to 14 residues. Germline CDR1 and CDR2: SGHRS and YFSETQ. CDR3 DNA sequence: TGCGCCAGCAGTTCCCTAGCGGGAGTAGAGACCCAGTACTTC. Its translation is CASSSLAGVETQYF.

The chain links TRBV30 to TRBJ2-1; D not resolved. This CDR3 contains 13 residues. The germline V gene has CDR1 GTSNPN and CDR2 SVGIG (reference sequence). Trimming removed 1 base from V and 0 bases from J, with 4 bases in between. The CDR3 DNA sequence: TGTGCCTGGAGTGGGAGCTCCTACAATGAGCAGTTCTTC. Its protein is CAWSGSSYNEQFF.

The gene calls are TRBV4-1 and TRBJ2-7, with 11 positions matching TRBD2. Germline assignment: CDR1 MGHRA and CDR2 YSYEKL. V shed 4 bases, J shed 1 base, and the junction held 3 bases outside the gene matches. The CDR3 is 15 amino acids. CDR3 sequence (DNA): TGCGCCAGCAGCCGAAGGACTAGCGGGTCCTACGAGCAGTACTTC. Amino acid sequence: CASSRRTSGSYEQYF.

The chain joins TRBV30 to TRBJ1-6; 9 positions agree with TRBD1. V shed 5 bases and J 7 bases; nucleotides not matched to a gene: 3. Germline CDR1 is GTSNPN and CDR2 is SVGIG (reference sequence). The CDR3 sequence is 13 residues long. CDR3 bases: TGTGCCTGGCAGGGACAGGGAAATTCACCCCTCCACTTT. Protein product: CAWQGQGNSPLHF.

The rearrangement links TRBV12-5 to TRBJ1-2, with 9 bases aligning to TRBD1. Losses at the gene ends were 1 base for V and 1 base for J; bases not matched to a gene: 1. This CDR3 region has 15 residues. Germline values: CDR1 LGHNT, CDR2 FRNRAP. The CDR3 sequence is CASGLADRGNYGYTF. The CDR3 DNA sequence: TGTGCTAGTGGTTTGGCGGACAGGGGTAACTATGGCTACACCTTC.

Note on this clone: A read error may explain this, as a much larger clone is one base away. The chain combines TRBV7-8 with TRBJ1-5; D unclear. The CDR3 contains 13 residues. The V gene's germline CDR1 is SGHVS and CDR2 FQNEAQ. Trimming pared 5 bases from V and 4 bases from J, leaving 9 bases between. CDR3 nucleotides: TGTGCCAGCAGCCGGGCGGGTAATCAGCCCCAGCATTTT. This translates into CASSRAGNQPQHF.

This chain uses TRBV6-1 with TRBJ2-7, with TRBD2 as a possible D gene (5 bases). V lost 2 bases to trimming and J lost 4 bases, with 6 bases between them. Germline lookup yields CDR1 MNHNS and CDR2 SASEGT. The CDR3 totals 12 residues. CDR3 sequence reads: CASSESGYEQYF. The CDR3 bases are TGTGCCAGCAGTGAATCGGGGTACGAGCAGTACTTC.

The rearrangement uses TRBV30 and TRBJ1-2, with 8 bases lining up with TRBD1. The germline V gene encodes CDR1 GTSNPN and CDR2 SVGIG (reference sequence). The CDR3 is 12 residues long. The V and J ends lost 4 bases and 7 bases, in that order; junction bases with no gene match: 5. The DNA for the CDR3 is TGTGCCTGGACTGCAGGGGGCCGTGGCTACACCTTC. This codes for CAWTAGGRGYTF.

This chain uses TRBV19 with TRBJ1-1; 7 bases are shared with TRBD1. Germline V gene sequence: CDR1 LNHDA, CDR2 SQIVND (reference sequence). V lost 8 bases, J lost 5 bases, and 20 bases stayed unmatched. There are 17 residues in the CDR3. CDR3: CASYPGAQGMTRTEAFF. CDR3 coding DNA: TGTGCCAGTTACCCCGGGGCACAGGGGATGACGAGGACTGAAGCTTTCTTT.

V gene TRBV3-1 (or the pseudogene TRBV3-2) combines with J gene TRBJ1-1; D is unclear. Germline CDR1 is LGHDT and CDR2 is YNNKEL (reference sequence). This CDR3 is 14 amino acids long. The V end was cut by 2 bases, the J end by 0 bases, with 7 bases between. The chain's CDR3 is CASSQLVMNTEAFF. CDR3 sequence (DNA): TGTGCCAGCAGCCAACTAGTGATGAACACTGAAGCTTTCTTT.

The V gene is TRBV4-1, the J gene TRBJ1-1, with unresolved D. Germline values: CDR1 MGHRA, CDR2 YSYEKL. V was shortened by 0 bases and J by 0 bases, with 14 bases between the two germline ends. This CDR3 is built from 17 residues. DNA for the CDR3: TGCGCCAGCAGCCAAGAACGGAGACGGATCATGAACACTGAAGCTTTCTTT. Amino acids: CASSQERRRIMNTEAFF.

J is TRBJ2-7 and V is TRBV13; D is unclear. The V end was cut by 0 bases, the J end by 6 bases, with 9 bases between. This CDR3 has 13 residues. Germline lookup yields CDR1 PRHDT and CDR2 FYEKMQ (reference sequence). The CDR3 nucleotides are TGTGCCAGCAGCTTAGGCCTCTCCAGCGAGCAGTACTTC. It is translated as CASSLGLSSEQYF.